These 10 T cell receptor beta chains were all obtained from the same sample, sequenced in a study of cytomegalovirus exposure and HLA in healthy donors. Both 60 Vbeta primers and 13 Jbeta primers went into the PCR. Libraries were prepared by immunoSEQ multiplex PCR; TCRdb keeps only in-frame clonotypes and omits some of them. The repertoire holds around 150,000 clones, 65% to 80% seen once, with 2.5% to 3.5% in the top ten. Specimen: PBMCs. These receptors originate from a man between 40 and 49 years old in good health and CMV-seronegative.

J is TRBJ2-7 and V is TRBV7-6, with TRBD2 identical over 8 bases. Trimming cost V 5 bases and J 11 bases; bases outside gene matches: 14. CDR1 is SGHVS and CDR2 is FNYEAQ in the germline V gene. CDR3 length: 14 amino acids. CDR3 amino acids: CASSARPGLEKKYF. Written as DNA, the CDR3 is TGTGCCAGCAGCGCCAGACCGGGACTAGAAAAAAAGTACTTC.

J is TRBJ2-7 and V is TRBV7-8; 7 bases align to TRBD1. V was clipped by 4 bases and J by 2 bases; unmatched bases: 8. The length of the CDR3 is 15 residues. Germline values: CDR1 SGHVS, CDR2 FQNEAQ. CDR3 sequence (DNA): TGTGCCAGCAGCTCCCCCCGACAGGGCCCCTACGAGCAGTACTTC. Its protein product is CASSSPRQGPYEQYF.

The gene calls are TRBV5-6 and TRBJ2-7; 9 bases fit TRBD1. In germline, CDR1 is SGHDT, CDR2 YYEEEE. This CDR3 contains 14 residues. The junction had 5 bases not matched to a gene; V was cut back by 4 bases and J by 3 bases. In DNA form, the CDR3 reads TGTGCCAGCAGCCCGGGACAGGGAGTCTACGAGCAGTACTTC. Protein sequence: CASSPGQGVYEQYF.

This clone was seen only a few times. This sequence joins TRBV29-1 and TRBJ2-7; 7 bases agree with TRBD2. The germline V gene has CDR1 SQVTM and CDR2 ANQGSEA. The V and J ends lost 7 bases and 7 bases, in that order; junction bases with no gene match: 7. The CDR3 is 11 amino acids. The CDR3 loop reads CSASMGGEQYF. CDR3 in DNA: TGCAGCGCCTCTATGGGAGGGGAGCAGTACTTC.

This clone has a handful of counts. CDR3 DNA sequence: TGTGCCAGCAGCTTAGGGGCGGCAGGGTGGGAGCAGTACTTC. Protein product: CASSLGAAGWEQYF. This chain uses TRBV7-9 with TRBJ2-7, with a possible D match to TRBD1 (5 bases). Germline CDR1 SEHNR, CDR2 FQNEAQ (reference sequence). This CDR3 is 14 amino acids long. V dropped 1 base and J dropped 7 bases, with 14 bases sitting between them.

The rearrangement uses TRBV18 and TRBJ2-6; no definite D call. V was cut by 2 bases and J by 0 bases, with 8 bases left in between. Germline V gene data show CDR1 as KGHSH and CDR2 as LQKENI. The CDR3 is made up of 16 amino acids. The CDR3 spells CASSPEANSGANVLTF. In nucleotides, the CDR3 is TGTGCCAGCTCACCAGAGGCAAACTCTGGGGCCAACGTCCTGACTTTC.

This chain links TRBV14 with TRBJ2-3; 8 bases match TRBD1. Germline loops: CDR1 SGHDN, CDR2 FVKESK. The CDR3 is 14 residues long. After removal of 2 bases from V and 11 bases from J, the junction contained 9 bases not matched to a gene. CDR3 in DNA: TGTGCCAGCAGCCAATTCGGCAGGGGGCTGGGGCAGTATTTT. Its protein product is CASSQFGRGLGQYF. Filled out from reference TRBV14 and TRBJ2-3, the complete variable domain reads EAGVTQFPSHSVIEKGQTVTLRCDPISGHDNLYWYRRVMGKEIKFLLHFVKESKQDESGMPNNRFLAERTGGTYSTLKVQPAELEDSGVYFCASSQFGRGLGQYFGPGTRLTVL.

J is TRBJ1-1 and V is TRBV4-3, with D possibly TRBD1 on 5 matching bases. This CDR3 is built from 16 residues. The V gene's germline CDR1 is LGHNA and CDR2 YSLEER. Trimming pared 0 bases from V and 4 bases from J, leaving 15 bases between. CDR3: CASSQDLAGPTTEAFF. CDR3 in DNA: TGCGCCAGCAGCCAAGATCTGGCGGGACCTACCACTGAAGCTTTCTTT.

V gene TRBV4-3 combines with J gene TRBJ2-7, with 10 positions matching TRBD1. Germline CDR1 is LGHNA and CDR2 is YSLEER. This CDR3 is built from 16 residues. V lost 4 bases, J lost 7 bases, and 13 bases stayed unmatched. CDR3 in DNA: TGCGCCAGCAGCCTTCAACCGGGGACAGGGGCGCGGGAGCAGTACTTC. It is translated as CASSLQPGTGAREQYF.

The rearrangement joins TRBV5-8 to TRBJ2-3; 7 bases map to TRBD2. Germline V gives CDR1 SGHTS, CDR2 YDEGEE. This CDR3 is built from 18 residues. V trimming: 0 bases; J trimming: 0 bases; junction bases outside the gene matches: 10. This CDR3 is CASSLDLAVGRSTDTQYF. The DNA of the CDR3 is TGTGCCAGCAGCTTGGATCTAGCGGTCGGGAGAAGCACAGATACGCAGTATTTT. The full variable domain, with the rest looked up from reference TRBV5-8 and TRBJ2-3, is EAGVTQSPTHLIKTRGQQATLRCSPISGHTSVYWYQQALGLGLQFLLWYDEGEERNRGNFPPRFSGRQFPNYSSELNVNALELEDSALYLCASSLDLAVGRSTDTQYFGPGTRLTVL.